A selection of T cell receptor beta chains follows, all from one sample in a study of control samples from healthy donors and cancer patients. Some clones are missing from TCRdb's copy, which holds only in-frame ones; the method was immunoSEQ multiplex PCR. The sample includes 350,000 to 450,000 clones, around 90% of them seen just once. Sequencing used PBMCs. These receptors were collected from a man aged 35 to 55 with head and neck cancer. The CDR3 runs from the conserved cysteine through the conserved F or W. A D gene is named only where the DNA matches it firmly. Rows may omit the clone size; those that give it use once, few, many or a size class.

d_call: .
j_call: TRBJ1-3
v_call: TRBV6-1
clone_size: .
cdr3_aa: CASSDAGFPGNTIYF
cdr3_nt: TGTGCCAGCAGTGATGCAGGATTTCCCGGAAACACCATATATTTT

d_call: TRBD1
j_call: TRBJ1-5
v_call: TRBV28
clone_size: .
cdr3_aa: CASTRGPRQGKNQPQHF
cdr3_nt: TGTGCCAGCACACGGGGTCCCAGACAGGGGAAAAATCAGCCCCAGCATTTT

d_call: .
j_call: TRBJ2-3
v_call: TRBV7-3
clone_size: .
cdr3_aa: CASSSRLTDTQYF
cdr3_nt: TGTGCCAGCAGCTCTCGACTTACAGATACGCAGTATTTT

d_call: .
j_call: TRBJ1-6
v_call: TRBV9
clone_size: once
cdr3_aa: CASSETGLNNSPLHF
cdr3_nt: TGTGCCAGCAGCGAGACGGGACTTAATAATTCACCCCTCCACTTT

d_call: TRBD1
j_call: TRBJ2-2
v_call: TRBV11-3
clone_size: .
cdr3_aa: CASSLGQGPTGELFF
cdr3_nt: TGTGCCAGCAGCTTGGGACAGGGGCCCACCGGGGAGCTGTTTTTT

d_call: .
j_call: TRBJ1-2
v_call: TRBV29-1
clone_size: .
cdr3_aa: CSVEWGNGYTF
cdr3_nt: TGCAGCGTTGAATGGGGTAATGGCTACACCTTC

d_call: .
j_call: TRBJ2-1
v_call: TRBV11-3
clone_size: .
cdr3_aa: CASSLGPLERGGVNEQFF
cdr3_nt: TGTGCCAGCAGCTTAGGGCCCCTTGAGAGGGGGGGGGTCAATGAGCAGTTCTTC

d_call: .
j_call: TRBJ1-2
v_call: TRBV15
clone_size: .
cdr3_aa: CATSRVWADDGYTF
cdr3_nt: TGTGCCACCAGCAGAGTTTGGGCCGACGATGGCTACACCTTC

d_call: TRBD1
j_call: TRBJ2-7
v_call: TRBV7-9
clone_size: .
cdr3_aa: CASSDKYTGTGVDEQYF
cdr3_nt: TGTGCCAGCAGCGACAAGTACACGGGGACAGGGGTGGACGAGCAGTACTTC

d_call: TRBD2
j_call: TRBJ2-3
v_call: TRBV27
clone_size: .
cdr3_aa: CASRVLAGNTQYF
cdr3_nt: TGTGCCAGCAGAGTACTAGCGGGAAATACGCAGTATTTT

d_call: .
j_call: TRBJ1-2
v_call: TRBV5-6
clone_size: .
cdr3_aa: CASSPGVSPAAGYTF
cdr3_nt: TGTGCCAGCAGCCCTGGGGTGTCCCCCGCGGCTGGCTACACCTTC

d_call: .
j_call: TRBJ1-2
v_call: TRBV5-1
clone_size: .
cdr3_aa: CASSALEGGPGGYTF
cdr3_nt: TGCGCCAGCAGCGCATTGGAGGGGGGCCCCGGTGGCTACACCTTC

d_call: .
j_call: TRBJ2-7
v_call: TRBV6-5
clone_size: .
cdr3_aa: CATQLRQPYEQYF
cdr3_nt: TGTGCCACCCAGTTACGACAGCCATACGAGCAGTACTTC

d_call: TRBD1
j_call: TRBJ2-3
v_call: TRBV30
clone_size: .
cdr3_aa: CAWSSTGGGTDTQYF
cdr3_nt: TGTGCCTGGAGTTCAACAGGGGGCGGGACAGATACGCAGTATTTT

d_call: TRBD2
j_call: TRBJ2-7
v_call: TRBV28
clone_size: .
cdr3_aa: CAIAGGPMYEQYF
cdr3_nt: TGTGCCATCGCGGGGGGACCGATGTACGAGCAGTACTTC

d_call: .
j_call: TRBJ2-7
v_call: TRBV27
clone_size: .
cdr3_aa: CASSKRSEGAYEQYF
cdr3_nt: TGTGCCAGCAGTAAAAGAAGTGAGGGAGCCTACGAGCAGTACTTC

d_call: .
j_call: TRBJ2-7
v_call: TRBV6-5
clone_size: .
cdr3_aa: CASNAGQVYEQYF
cdr3_nt: TGTGCCAGCAACGCGGGGCAGGTGTACGAGCAGTACTTC

d_call: .
j_call: TRBJ2-1
v_call: TRBV9
clone_size: .
cdr3_aa: CASSVSRNNEQFF
cdr3_nt: TGTGCCAGCAGCGTAAGTAGGAACAATGAGCAGTTCTTC

d_call: .
j_call: TRBJ1-2
v_call: TRBV29-1
clone_size: .
cdr3_aa: CSALVTDSNYGYTF
cdr3_nt: TGCAGCGCGCTTGTGACAGACTCTAACTATGGCTACACCTTC

d_call: .
j_call: TRBJ2-7
v_call: TRBV5-4
clone_size: .
cdr3_aa: CASTLSGTYEQYF
cdr3_nt: TGTGCCAGCACCCTTTCGGGGACCTACGAGCAGTACTTC

d_call: .
j_call: TRBJ1-5
v_call: TRBV20-1
clone_size: .
cdr3_aa: CSASGRGPNQPQHF
cdr3_nt: TGCAGTGCTAGTGGCAGGGGACCCAATCAGCCCCAGCATTTT

d_call: TRBD1
j_call: TRBJ2-1
v_call: TRBV13
clone_size: .
cdr3_aa: CASSSWTGENSYNEQFF
cdr3_nt: TGTGCCAGCAGCTCGTGGACAGGGGAAAACTCCTACAATGAGCAGTTCTTC

d_call: TRBD2
j_call: TRBJ2-7
v_call: TRBV10-3
clone_size: once
cdr3_aa: CAISRLAGGVDEQYF
cdr3_nt: TGTGCCATCAGCCGGCTAGCGGGGGGGGTGGACGAGCAGTACTTC

d_call: TRBD1
j_call: TRBJ2-2
v_call: TRBV19
clone_size: .
cdr3_aa: CASSGGQGGTGELFF
cdr3_nt: TGTGCCAGTAGTGGGGGACAGGGGGGCACCGGGGAGCTGTTTTTT

d_call: .
j_call: TRBJ2-3
v_call: TRBV5-1
clone_size: .
cdr3_aa: CASSSEGTQYF
cdr3_nt: TGCGCCAGCAGCTCCGAGGGTACGCAGTATTTT

d_call: .
j_call: TRBJ1-2
v_call: TRBV6-1
clone_size: .
cdr3_aa: CASSEAGTQVFYGYTF
cdr3_nt: TGTGCCAGCAGTGAAGCTGGGACCCAGGTATTCTATGGCTACACCTTC

d_call: .
j_call: TRBJ2-7
v_call: TRBV5-4
clone_size: .
cdr3_aa: CASSFGAQEQYF
cdr3_nt: TGTGCCAGCAGCTTCGGGGCTCAGGAGCAGTACTTC

d_call: .
j_call: TRBJ1-1
v_call: TRBV29-1
clone_size: .
cdr3_aa: CSAETVGNTEAFF
cdr3_nt: TGCAGCGCCGAAACAGTGGGGAACACTGAAGCTTTCTTT

d_call: .
j_call: TRBJ2-3
v_call: TRBV5-6
clone_size: .
cdr3_aa: CASSLEAGITDTQYF
cdr3_nt: TGTGCCAGCAGCTTAGAGGCAGGGATCACAGATACGCAGTATTTT

d_call: .
j_call: TRBJ1-5
v_call: TRBV7-9
clone_size: .
cdr3_aa: CASSLPADYSRDQPQHF
cdr3_nt: TGTGCCAGCAGCTTACCCGCGGACTACTCAAGAGATCAGCCCCAGCATTTT

d_call: .
j_call: TRBJ1-4
v_call: TRBV6-1
clone_size: .
cdr3_aa: CASSEMAGENEKLFF
cdr3_nt: TGTGCCAGCAGTGAAATGGCAGGGGAAAATGAAAAACTGTTTTTT

d_call: .
j_call: TRBJ1-5
v_call: TRBV24-1
clone_size: .
cdr3_aa: CATSAGRGDQPQHF
cdr3_nt: TGTGCCACCAGTGCCGGCAGGGGCGATCAGCCCCAGCATTTT

d_call: TRBD2
j_call: TRBJ2-3
v_call: TRBV7-2
clone_size: once
cdr3_aa: CASSPRLAGGSDTQYF
cdr3_nt: TGTGCCAGCAGCCCCCGACTAGCGGGGGGTTCAGATACGCAGTATTTT

d_call: TRBD1
j_call: TRBJ2-2
v_call: TRBV9
clone_size: .
cdr3_aa: CASSIRQGYTGELFF
cdr3_nt: TGTGCCAGCAGCATCCGACAGGGATACACCGGGGAGCTGTTTTTT

d_call: .
j_call: TRBJ1-3
v_call: TRBV9
clone_size: .
cdr3_aa: CASSLAGALNTIYF
cdr3_nt: TGTGCCAGCAGCCTAGCTGGGGCGCTAAACACCATATATTTT

d_call: .
j_call: TRBJ1-1
v_call: TRBV5-1
clone_size: .
cdr3_aa: CASSLVSNTEAFF
cdr3_nt: TGCGCCAGCAGCTTGGTTTCGAACACTGAGGCTTTCTTT

d_call: .
j_call: TRBJ1-2
v_call: TRBV28
clone_size: once
cdr3_aa: CASSLARQDLLF
cdr3_nt: TGTGCCAGCAGCCTAGCCCGACAGGACCTACTCTTC

d_call: .
j_call: TRBJ1-2
v_call: TRBV19
clone_size: once
cdr3_aa: CASSIEPGTAGYGYTF
cdr3_nt: TGTGCCAGTAGTATAGAACCAGGAACCGCTGGCTATGGCTACACCTTC

d_call: TRBD1
j_call: TRBJ2-3
v_call: TRBV27
clone_size: .
cdr3_aa: CASRDRGDTQYF
cdr3_nt: TGTGCCAGCAGGGACAGGGGAGATACGCAGTATTTT

d_call: .
j_call: TRBJ2-1
v_call: TRBV7-2
clone_size: .
cdr3_aa: CASSPPGRRGSDEQFF
cdr3_nt: TGTGCCAGCAGCCCCCCCGGTAGACGGGGGTCGGATGAGCAGTTCTTC

d_call: .
j_call: TRBJ2-7
v_call: TRBV12-3/TRBV12-4
clone_size: .
cdr3_aa: CASSRMYEQYF
cdr3_nt: TGTGCCAGCAGTCGTATGTACGAGCAGTACTTC

d_call: .
j_call: TRBJ1-4
v_call: TRBV7-9
clone_size: once
cdr3_aa: CASSFQGPANEKLFF
cdr3_nt: TGTGCCAGCAGCTTTCAGGGGCCGGCTAATGAAAAACTGTTTTTT

d_call: .
j_call: TRBJ1-3
v_call: TRBV5-4
clone_size: .
cdr3_aa: CASKVGLSGNTIYF
cdr3_nt: TGTGCCAGCAAGGTCGGGCTCTCTGGAAACACCATATATTTT

d_call: TRBD1
j_call: TRBJ2-7
v_call: TRBV3-1/TRBV3-2
clone_size: .
cdr3_aa: CASSQAGTGVSEQYF
cdr3_nt: TGTGCCAGCAGCCAAGCCGGGACAGGGGTTTCAGAGCAGTACTTC

d_call: .
j_call: TRBJ2-3
v_call: TRBV5-4
clone_size: once
cdr3_aa: CASSIGTPSTDTQYF
cdr3_nt: TGTGCCAGCAGCATCGGGACACCTAGCACAGATACGCAGTATTTT

d_call: TRBD2
j_call: TRBJ2-5
v_call: TRBV5-1
clone_size: .
cdr3_aa: CASSGGLAGGNQETQYF
cdr3_nt: TGCGCCAGCAGCGGCGGGCTAGCGGGGGGAAACCAAGAGACCCAGTACTTC

d_call: .
j_call: TRBJ1-4
v_call: TRBV6-5
clone_size: .
cdr3_aa: CASRGRGGLNEKLFF
cdr3_nt: TGTGCCAGCAGGGGCCGGGGGGGGCTAAATGAAAAACTGTTTTTT

d_call: TRBD1
j_call: TRBJ1-1
v_call: TRBV7-3
clone_size: .
cdr3_aa: CASSLGGGMNTEAFF
cdr3_nt: TGTGCCAGCAGCTTAGGAGGGGGCATGAACACTGAAGCTTTCTTT

d_call: .
j_call: TRBJ2-3
v_call: TRBV9
clone_size: .
cdr3_aa: CASSPRPRAASTDTQYF
cdr3_nt: TGTGCCAGCAGCCCACGCCCCAGAGCGGCTAGCACAGATACGCAGTATTTT

d_call: .
j_call: TRBJ2-5
v_call: TRBV7-2
clone_size: .
cdr3_aa: CASSSQETQYF
cdr3_nt: TGTGCCAGCAGCTCCCAAGAGACCCAGTACTTC

d_call: .
j_call: TRBJ1-1
v_call: TRBV7-2
clone_size: few
cdr3_aa: CASSLGTANTEAFF
cdr3_nt: TGTGCCAGCAGCTTAGGGACCGCGAACACTGAAGCTTTCTTT

d_call: TRBD2
j_call: TRBJ2-7
v_call: TRBV7-9
clone_size: .
cdr3_aa: CASSLEASGRAAYEQYF
cdr3_nt: TGTGCCAGCAGCTTAGAGGCTAGCGGGAGGGCCGCTTACGAGCAGTACTTC

d_call: .
j_call: TRBJ1-3
v_call: TRBV5-6
clone_size: .
cdr3_aa: CASSLGTGNTIYF
cdr3_nt: TGTGCCAGCAGCTTGGGGACAGGAAACACCATATATTTT